The rows below give T cell receptor beta chains drawn from one sample of a study of CD8 T cells in ankylosing spondylitis. MiXCR, run by TCRdb on the 5' RACE reads, gives a single entry per CDR3 protein. Of 350,000 or so distinct CDR3 sequences detected, 14% to 15% appear once; the ten largest clones hold approximately 1.1%. Material: blood, either unsorted or a sorted T cell fraction (not recorded which). These receptors all come from a male donor with ankylosing spondylitis or in good health (not recorded which). CDR3s include the opening cysteine and the closing phenylalanine or tryptophan. The D gene is left open where the match is weak. Some rows mark clone size as missing; the rest say once, few, many or name a class of expanded clone.

d_call	v_call	j_call	clone_size	cdr3_nt	cdr3_aa
-	TRBV12-3/TRBV12-4	TRBJ2-3	few	TGTGCCAGCAGTGATTACAGGACAGATACGCAGTATTTT	CASSDYRTDTQYF
TRBD2	TRBV12-3/TRBV12-4	TRBJ2-2	few	TGTGCCAGCATCACCTCGGGACTAGGAATTACCGGGGAGCTGTTTTTT	CASITSGLGITGELFF
TRBD1	TRBV9	TRBJ2-7	-	TGTGCCAGCAGCGTAGCAGGGACAGGGCGAGAGCAGTACTTC	CASSVAGTGREQYF
-	TRBV15	TRBJ2-7	-	TGTGCCACCAGCAGAGACCCCCCCCCGCGAGAGTACGAGCAGTACTTC	CATSRDPPPREYEQYF
-	TRBV30	TRBJ1-1	-	TGTGCCTGCAGTCGGAAATACACTGAAGCTTTCTTT	CACSRKYTEAFF
-	TRBV5-6	TRBJ1-1	many	TGTGCCAGCAGCTTGGACAGGGAGAACACTGAAGCTTTCTTT	CASSLDRENTEAFF
-	TRBV5-6	TRBJ2-3	few	TGTGCCAGCACCCTCGCCGATCGGGCGGTTAGCACAGATACGCAGTATTTT	CASTLADRAVSTDTQYF
-	TRBV29-1	TRBJ1-1	many	TGCAGCGCCCAGGTTGGGGGGAACACTGAAGCTTTCTTT	CSAQVGGNTEAFF
-	TRBV29-1	TRBJ2-5	-	TGCAGCGCCGTGGACCCTCTAACAGGGGAGACCCAGTACTTC	CSAVDPLTGETQYF
TRBD2	TRBV20-1	TRBJ2-7	-	TGCAGTGGGACTAGCGCCTACGAGCAGTACTTC	CSGTSAYEQYF
TRBD2	TRBV2	TRBJ2-5	-	TGTGCCAGCAAACGGACTAGCGCCCAAGAGACCCAGTACTTC	CASKRTSAQETQYF
TRBD2	TRBV5-1	TRBJ2-5	many	TGTGCCAGCAGTTTGGGGGGAGGGGAGACCCAGTACTTC	CASSLGGGETQYF
-	TRBV29-1	TRBJ1-4	-	TGCAGCGTTGAAGGAGGGGCAGGGACTGGAAAACTGTTTTTT	CSVEGGAGTGKLFF
-	TRBV20-1	TRBJ1-1	few	TGCAGTGCCCCGGACCGGACTGAAGCTTTCTTT	CSAPDRTEAFF
-	TRBV10-3	TRBJ2-7	few	TGTGCCATCTCCGAGGGGCCATTCTCCTACGAGCAGTACTTC	CAISEGPFSYEQYF
TRBD1	TRBV7-2	TRBJ2-5	-	TGTGCCAGCAGCTGGGACAGAACCCAGTACTTC	CASSWDRTQYF
-	TRBV5-5	TRBJ1-3	-	TGTGCCAGCAGCTTGGACCCCTACCACCCTGGAAACACCATATATTTT	CASSLDPYHPGNTIYF
TRBD2	TRBV6-2/TRBV6-3	TRBJ2-5	-	TGTGCCAGCATCCCGGGAGGCCTACAAGAGACCCAGTACTTC	CASIPGGLQETQYF
TRBD1	TRBV7-9	TRBJ2-2	-	TGTGCCAGCAGCTTAGCCCAGGGGGCAAACGGGGAGCTGTTTTTT	CASSLAQGANGELFF
-	TRBV9	TRBJ2-3	-	TGTGCCAGCAGCGCCCGGACAGAGAAAGATACGCAGTATTTT	CASSARTEKDTQYF
-	TRBV10-1	TRBJ2-7	many	TGCGCCAGCTTGGGACCAAACTACGAGCAGTACTTC	CASLGPNYEQYF
-	TRBV3-1	TRBJ2-5	few	TGTGCCAGCAGCCCCCGCCTGACAGTTTCTTCTCAAGAGACCCAGTACTTC	CASSPRLTVSSQETQYF
-	TRBV7-9	TRBJ2-5	-	TGTGCCAGCACCTTCCTTGACCCCCTGCGGCCCCAGTACTTC	CASTFLDPLRPQYF
-	TRBV5-1	TRBJ2-1	few	TGCGCCAGCAGCTTGTTTTCGGGGTCCCAGGGCTACAATGAGCAGTTCTTC	CASSLFSGSQGYNEQFF
-	TRBV5-1	TRBJ2-5	-	TGCGCCAGCAGCGGAGGGTGGGCCCAAGAGACCCAGTACTTC	CASSGGWAQETQYF
-	TRBV29-1	TRBJ1-1	few	TGCAGCGTTGAAGCCCGATGGGGGTCTGAAGCTTTCTTT	CSVEARWGSEAFF
TRBD2	TRBV20-1	TRBJ2-1	-	TGCAGTGCGGCTAGGACTAGTCGGATCAATGAGCAGTTCTTC	CSAARTSRINEQFF
-	TRBV5-1	TRBJ2-3	-	TGCGCCAGCAGCTCGACTAACACAGATACGCAGTATTTT	CASSSTNTDTQYF
-	TRBV7-8	TRBJ1-2	few	TGTGCCAGCAGCCGGTCGCCTGGTGGCTACACCTTC	CASSRSPGGYTF
-	TRBV7-2	TRBJ2-7	few	TGTGCCAGCAGTCCTCGGGAGCCGTCCTCCTACGAGCAGTACTTC	CASSPREPSSYEQYF
-	TRBV5-1	TRBJ2-1	few	TGCGCCAGCAGACGGGGGTACAATGAGCAGTTCTTC	CASRRGYNEQFF
-	TRBV29-1	TRBJ1-1	many	TGCAGCGTTGCAACAGGGCTTGAAGCTTTCTTT	CSVATGLEAFF
-	TRBV27	TRBJ2-5	few	TGTGCCAGCAGTCCGAACCGCGGAGGGACCCAGTACTTC	CASSPNRGGTQYF
-	TRBV6-5	TRBJ2-6	few	TGTGCCAGCAGTTACGAGAGGGCCCGAGGTGGGGCCAACGTCCTGACTTTC	CASSYERARGGANVLTF
-	TRBV7-7	TRBJ2-1	-	TGTGCCAGCAGCGCGGACAGTCTTTACAATGAGCAGTTCTTC	CASSADSLYNEQFF
-	TRBV3-1	TRBJ2-2	few	TGTGCCAGCAGCCAATTGACAGGGGAGCTGTTTTTT	CASSQLTGELFF
TRBD2	TRBV12-3/TRBV12-4	TRBJ2-5	many	TGTGCCAGCAGGAGGACTAGCGGAGAGACCCAGTACTTC	CASRRTSGETQYF